The 27 T cell receptor beta chains below were found in one sample sequenced in a study of regulatory T cells in long-lasting Graves disease. Construction of the TCR beta libraries employed iRepertoire HTBI primers in conjunction with Arm-PCR of CDR3 regions. TCRdb used MiXCR to reprocess the multiplex PCR reads, holding one entry per CDR3 protein. The sample has approximately 470,000 distinct CDR3 sequences; less than 25% are singletons. As for time point: persistent/refractory GD, antithyroid drugs over 5 years with positive TRAb. PBMCs were the source of the RNA used for TCR sequencing. The sequenced sample was peripheral blood mononuclear cells (PBMCs), obtained when the disease was refractory, from a patient treated with antithyroid drugs. The receptor source for this set is a female donor with Graves disease.

The chain employs TRBV12-3 or TRBV12-4 and TRBJ2-7; D may be TRBD1 (6 bases). The CDR3 is 13 residues long. The V end lost 4 bases, the J end lost 6 bases, and 13 bases lay between the germline ends. Written as DNA, the CDR3 is TGTGCCAGCAGTTACAGGGTTCACTGCGAGCAGTACTTC. This gives the protein CASSYRVHCEQYF.

The chain carries TRBV7-2 and TRBJ1-3; no firm D call. CDR3 length equals 15 residues. CDR1 SGHTA and CDR2 FQGNSA come from the germline V gene. The V gene lost 1 base and the J gene lost 4 bases, with 11 bases spanning the gap. The CDR3 here is CASSLDAGSGNTIYF. CDR3 nucleotide sequence: TGTGCCAGCAGCTTAGATGCTGGGTCCGGAAACACCATATATTTT.

The V call is TRBV20-1, the J call TRBJ2-5; D possibly uses TRBD1 or TRBD2 (5 bases each). Trimming stripped 5 bases from V and 1 base from J, with 20 bases between. Germline-derived CDR1 and CDR2 are DFQATT and SNEGSKA (reference sequence). The CDR3 has 16 amino acids. CDR3 coding DNA: TGCAGTGCTGGGACCCCCCGGGGCGGTGTCCAAGAGACCCAGTACTTC. It translates to CSAGTPRGGVQETQYF.

In its sample, this clonotype was seen a few times. This chain joins TRBV5-6 and TRBJ2-7; 11 bases fit TRBD1. The V gene end was trimmed by 0 bases and the J gene end by 3 bases; junction bases not matched to a gene: 8. CDR1 and CDR2 from the germline V gene are SGHDT and YYEEEE. The CDR3 consists of 17 residues. The CDR3 region has the DNA TGTGCCAGCAGCTTGGGGACAGGGGGCGTGCTTCGCTACGAGCAGTACTTC. Its protein product is CASSLGTGGVLRYEQYF.

This clonotype was recorded many times. V usage is TRBV30 and J usage is TRBJ1-2; D possibly corresponds to TRBD1 (5 bases). The CDR3 length is 14 residues. Per the germline V gene, CDR1 is GTSNPN and CDR2 is SVGIG (reference sequence). V was pared by 0 bases and J by 5 bases, with 13 bases between. In DNA form, the CDR3 reads TGTGCCTGGAGTGTAACCAGGGTAGGGTATGGCTACACCTTC. Translated: CAWSVTRVGYGYTF.

The chain combines TRBV6-5 with TRBJ2-6, with a tentative D call TRBD1 (6 bases). This CDR3 contains 15 residues. V lost 2 bases and J 2 bases, leaving 7 bases between the germline ends. Germline assignment: CDR1 MNHEY and CDR2 SVGAGI. The CDR3 reads CASSYGTTGANVLTF. The CDR3 nucleotides are TGTGCCAGCAGTTACGGGACAACTGGGGCCAACGTCCTGACTTTC.

This clonotype was recorded at least ten times. V gene TRBV18 combines with J gene TRBJ1-4; no reliable D call. There are 14 residues in the CDR3. With 0 bases removed from V and 3 bases from J, the gap between germline ends came to 5 bases. The V gene's germline CDR1 is KGHSH and CDR2 LQKENI. The chain's CDR3 is CASSPPMANEKLFF. In nucleotides, the CDR3 is TGTGCCAGCTCACCACCAATGGCTAATGAAAAACTGTTTTTT.

The chain recombines TRBV5-1 with TRBJ1-2, with D perhaps matching TRBD1 (6 bases). Germline loops: CDR1 SGHRS, CDR2 YFSETQ. The CDR3 has 13 residues. Trimming shortened V by 4 bases and J by 4 bases, and 11 bases separated the two germline ends. DNA for the CDR3: TGCGCCAGCAGCCAGCCGACAGGCTATGGCTACACCTTC. Amino acid sequence: CASSQPTGYGYTF. Looking up the rest from reference TRBV5-1 and TRBJ1-2 gives the full variable domain: KAGVTQTPRYLIKTRGQQVTLSCSPISGHRSVSWYQQTPGQGLQFLFEYFSETQRNKGNFPGRFSGRQFSNSRSEMNVSTLELGDSALYLCASSQPTGYGYTFGSGTRLTVV.

This clonotype was found many times. This chain joins TRBV20-1 and TRBJ2-7, with 13 positions matching TRBD2. Unmatched junction bases numbered 4, after V lost 5 bases and J lost 3 bases. The CDR3 has 14 residues. Germline V lookup: CDR1 DFQATT, CDR2 SNEGSKA (reference sequence). The CDR3 sequence is CSARLAGGVYEQYF. CDR3 bases: TGCAGTGCTCGACTAGCGGGAGGAGTCTACGAGCAGTACTTC.

In its sample, this clonotype was seen many times. The chain is built from TRBV12-3 or TRBV12-4 and TRBJ1-2; 8 bases are shared with TRBD1. This CDR3 is 13 amino acids long. The ends lost 6 bases at V and 6 bases at J; junction bases unmatched: 6. CDR3 region: CASRRQGQDGYTF. DNA of the CDR3: TGTGCCAGCAGGAGACAGGGGCAAGATGGCTACACCTTC.

This clonotype was seen repeatedly, ten times or more. The gene calls are TRBV28 and TRBJ1-2; D is perhaps TRBD1 (5 bases). V was pared by 3 bases and J by 6 bases, with 8 bases between. The germline gives CDR1 MDHEN, CDR2 SYDVKM. CDR3 length: 12 residues. The CDR3 reads CASSFRGNGYTF. The CDR3 DNA follows: TGTGCCAGCAGTTTTCGGGGGAATGGCTACACCTTC.

This clonotype occurred many times. The chain combines TRBV28 with TRBJ1-2; D is possibly TRBD1 (6 bases). The CDR3 length is 16 residues. Trimming cost V 2 bases and J 4 bases, with 17 bases left between them. The germline V gene encodes CDR1 MDHEN and CDR2 SYDVKM. CDR3 coding DNA: TGTGCCAGCAGTTTAAGTCTCAGGGGCAAGGCCTATGGCTACACCTTC. This sequence encodes CASSLSLRGKAYGYTF.

Only a few counts were recorded for this clonotype. The chain is built from TRBV27 and TRBJ2-7; tentatively, D is TRBD1 (6 bases). Between the trimmed V and J ends, which lost 3 bases and 3 bases, there was a span of 12 bases. Germline assignment: CDR1 MNHEY and CDR2 SMNVEV (reference sequence). This CDR3 contains 14 residues. CDR3 DNA: TGTGCCAGCAGTTTGGGCAGGGGATTCTACGAGCAGTACTTC. It yields the protein CASSLGRGFYEQYF.

This clonotype was detected only a few times. In DNA form, the CDR3 reads TGTGCCAGCAGTGATTATGGTATTTACAATGAGCAGTTCTTC. As protein: CASSDYGIYNEQFF. This chain links TRBV6-2 or TRBV6-3 with TRBJ2-1; D not certain. The CDR3 is 14 residues long. Per the germline V gene, CDR1 is MNHEY and CDR2 is SVGEGT. Deletions cut 5 bases from V and 4 bases from J, with 12 bases between.

This clonotype was detected many times. The chain couples TRBV30 to TRBJ2-5, with D perhaps matching TRBD2 (5 bases). CDR3 size: 12 residues. Trimming removed 4 bases from V and 5 bases from J, with 11 bases in between. Per germline, CDR1 GTSNPN and CDR2 SVGIG (reference sequence). The CDR3 spells CAWTATGETQYF. The CDR3 DNA follows: TGTGCCTGGACGGCAACGGGGGAGACCCAGTACTTC. Full variable domain (outside the CDR3, taken from reference TRBV30 and TRBJ2-5): SQTIHQWPATLVQPVGSPLSLECTVEGTSNPNLYWYRQAAGRGLQLLFYSVGIGQISSEVPQNLSASRPQDRQFILSSKKLLLSDSGFYLCAWTATGETQYFGPGTRLLVL.

This clonotype was recorded at least ten times. The V gene is TRBV28, the J gene TRBJ2-7; TRBD2 agrees at 11 bases. J lost 3 bases, V lost 6 bases, and 4 bases had no gene match. There are 14 residues in the CDR3. Germline V gene data show CDR1 as MDHEN and CDR2 as SYDVKM. CDR3 loop: CASSLGLAVYEQYF. The CDR3 DNA reads as TGTGCCAGCAGCTTGGGACTAGCGGTCTACGAGCAGTACTTC.

This clonotype was found a few times. The rearrangement joins TRBV13 to TRBJ2-2, with TRBD2 identical over 8 bases. Germline CDR1 is PRHDT and CDR2 is FYEKMQ (reference sequence). Trimming at V came to 7 bases and at J to 4 bases, leaving 5 bases not matched to a gene. This CDR3 spans 14 amino acids. In DNA form, the CDR3 reads TGTGCCAGCAACGGGGGGGTATCCACCGGGGAGCTGTTTTTT. Translation: CASNGGVSTGELFF.

This clonotype was seen only once. This chain joins TRBV9 and TRBJ1-1; 7 nucleotides line up with TRBD1. J lost 5 bases, V lost 0 bases, and 7 bases had no gene match. The CDR3 spans 15 residues. Looked up from germline, CDR1 is SGDLS and CDR2 is YYNGEE. The CDR3 loop reads CASSVAVTGVTEAFF. CDR3 coding DNA: TGTGCCAGCAGCGTAGCCGTAACAGGGGTAACTGAAGCTTTCTTT. Using reference TRBV9 and TRBJ1-1 for the parts outside the CDR3, the full variable domain is DSGVTQTPKHLITATGQRVTLRCSPRSGDLSVYWYQQSLDQGLQFLIQYYNGEERAKGNILERFSAQQFPDLHSELNLSSLELGDSALYFCASSVAVTGVTEAFFGQGTRLTVV.

This chain links TRBV24-1 with TRBJ2-2; TRBD1 matches at 9 bases. V trimming: 6 bases; J trimming: 6 bases; junction bases outside the gene matches: 10. Germline CDR1 KGHDR, CDR2 SFDVKD. The CDR3 is made up of 16 amino acids. This chain's CDR3 is CATSTPTGGRAGELFF. The CDR3 DNA reads as TGTGCCACCAGTACTCCGACAGGGGGTCGGGCCGGGGAGCTGTTTTTT.

This clonotype occurred many times. The J gene is TRBJ2-7, the V gene TRBV3-1; 9 bases line up with TRBD2. The germline V gene has CDR1 LGHDT and CDR2 YNNKEL (reference sequence). This CDR3 has 14 amino acids. The trim removed 3 bases at V and 2 bases at J, leaving 2 bases unmatched. The CDR3 sequence is CASSQVAGAYEQYF. The CDR3 nucleotides are TGTGCCAGCAGCCAGGTAGCGGGAGCCTACGAGCAGTACTTC.

The rearrangement uses TRBV28 and TRBJ2-1; D remains ambiguous. The CDR3 spans 13 residues. From germline, CDR1 is MDHEN and CDR2 SYDVKM. The V and J ends lost 7 bases and 7 bases respectively, with 14 bases between them. The CDR3 region has the DNA TGTGCCAGCACTGAAGCTAAAGGGAATGAGCAGTTCTTC. Translated, it gives CASTEAKGNEQFF.

This clonotype was detected only a few times. The rearrangement links TRBV18 to TRBJ2-7; 9 bases fit TRBD2. The CDR3 has 14 amino acids. V lost 0 bases and J lost 10; bases outside the gene matches: 7. The germline V gene encodes CDR1 KGHSH and CDR2 LQKENI. CDR3 amino acids: CASSPPASGNIQYF. In nucleotides, the CDR3 is TGTGCCAGCTCACCACCGGCTAGCGGGAACATACAGTACTTC. Full variable domain (rest looked up from reference TRBV18 and TRBJ2-7): NAGVMQNPRHLVRRRGQEARLRCSPMKGHSHVYWYRQLPEEGLKFMVYLQKENIIDESGMPKERFSAEFPKEGPSILRIQQVVRGDSAAYFCASSPPASGNIQYFGPGTRLTVT.

In its sample, this clonotype was seen a few times. The CDR3 sequence: CASSLALRGGTNEKLFF. In nucleotides, the CDR3 is TGTGCCAGCAGCTTAGCTTTACGGGGCGGAACTAATGAAAAACTGTTTTTT. V is TRBV7-9 and J is TRBJ1-4; D might be TRBD1 (5 bases). The CDR3 sequence is 17 residues long. Germline V CDR1 and CDR2: SEHNR, FQNEAQ (reference sequence). Deletions cut 0 bases from V and 1 base from J, with 12 bases between.

This clonotype turned up a few times. The rearrangement uses TRBV28 and TRBJ2-6, with a tentative D call TRBD2 (5 bases). Germline V gene data show CDR1 as MDHEN and CDR2 as SYDVKM. The CDR3 is made up of 17 amino acids. Trimming cost V 3 bases and J 0 bases, with 12 bases left between them. CDR3 sequence: CASSLGRGSSGANVLTF. As DNA, the CDR3 is TGTGCCAGCAGTTTGGGCCGAGGGAGCTCTGGGGCCAACGTCCTGACTTTC.

As concerns this clonotype: A much more abundant neighbour one base away suggests this may be a read error. This chain uses TRBV28 with TRBJ1-5; tentative D call: TRBD1 (5 bases). Germline V gene lookup returns CDR1 MDHEN and CDR2 SYDVKM. This CDR3 spans 15 amino acids. Trimming stripped 6 bases from V and 1 base from J, with 13 bases between. Here the CDR3 DNA reads TGTGCCAGCAGACTCAGGGAGAGGAGCAATCAGCCCCAGCATTTT. Translated: CASRLRERSNQPQHF.

This clonotype was seen many times. The chain recombines TRBV12-3 or TRBV12-4 with TRBJ2-7, with D hard to call. Trimming took 6 bases from V and 3 from J, leaving 9 bases between them. The CDR3 covers 12 residues. This CDR3 reads CASRKSVYEQYF. CDR3 nucleotide sequence: TGTGCCAGCAGGAAGTCTGTCTACGAGCAGTACTTC.

This clonotype appeared many times. The chain combines TRBV28 with TRBJ2-5; no firm D call. The CDR3 consists of 14 residues. Germline V gives CDR1 MDHEN, CDR2 SYDVKM. V was cut by 8 bases and J by 7 bases, with 20 bases left in between. The CDR3 DNA is TGTGCCAGCTCACTGACCCTTTCCTCGAGGACCCAGTACTTC. It is translated as CASSLTLSSRTQYF.